Presented here are 16 T cell receptor beta chains from one specimen sequenced in a study of blood T cells in healthy people across ages (dated by TCRdb to 2014 to 2015). Library preparation used 5' RACE. This sample was sequenced with an Illumina HiSeq 2500. A second PCR of about 7 to 12 cycles was performed with a sample-barcoded 5' primer and a J-beta primer mix. TCRdb passed the public sequencing reads through fastp at Q25 and MiXCR, retaining productive beta sequences. Rows with one shared CDR3 protein collapse into an entry with the most common genes and DNA. The sample yields about 1.5 million distinct CDR3 sequences; roughly two fifths were counted once. Clones ranked in the top ten supply under 5% of the sample. The sample was blood. These receptors came from a woman in her late teens or twenties in good health.

This rearrangement joins TRBV12-3 or TRBV12-4 to TRBJ2-5; either TRBD1 or TRBD2 may supply D (6 bases each). CDR3 length: 14 residues. V lost 6 bases and J 4 bases, leaving 15 bases between the germline ends. CDR3 bases: TGTGCCAGCAGGCCAACAGGGAGGCGAGAGACCCAGTACTTC. Translation: CASRPTGRRETQYF.

The chain links TRBV4-3 to TRBJ1-2; 10 nucleotides line up with TRBD1. The CDR3 contains 15 residues. The V segment lost 3 bases and the J segment 5 bases; nucleotides outside the gene matches: 6. Germline-derived CDR1 and CDR2 are LGHNA and YSLEER. DNA for the CDR3: TGCGCCAGCAGCCACCGGGCGGACAGGGGGTATGGCTACACCTTC. It codes for CASSHRADRGYGYTF.

This chain joins TRBV4-3 and TRBJ2-3, with D uncertain. Deletions cut 4 bases from V and 4 bases from J, with 15 bases between. The CDR3 sequence is 15 residues long. Looked up from germline, CDR1 is LGHNA and CDR2 is YSLEER. Written as DNA, the CDR3 is TGCGCCAGCAGCCTTAACCACGCCGGCCCAGATACGCAGTATTTT. It specifies CASSLNHAGPDTQYF.

The count of this clonotype is one. This rearrangement joins TRBV3-1 to TRBJ1-5, with 8 bases lining up with TRBD1. V trimming: 0 bases; J trimming: 4 bases; junction bases outside the gene matches: 5. In germline, CDR1 is LGHDT, CDR2 YNNKEL (reference sequence). CDR3 length equals 16 residues. This chain's CDR3 is CASSQDPTGENQPQHF. CDR3 in DNA: TGTGCCAGCAGCCAAGATCCGACAGGGGAGAATCAGCCCCAGCATTTT.

This clonotype was counted a few times. The chain uses TRBV7-2 and TRBJ2-1; no clear D gene. The CDR3 covers 16 residues. Germline-derived CDR1 and CDR2 are SGHTA and FQGNSA. Trimming left V 1 base short and J 8 bases short, with 18 bases between. CDR3 nucleotide sequence: TGTGCCAGCAGCTTAGGTGGAGCGCTCGGGCTTTATGAGCAGTTCTTC. Translation: CASSLGGALGLYEQFF.

Many counts were recorded for this clonotype. The CDR3 sequence is CSARGTGPGYTF. CDR3 DNA: TGCAGTGCTAGGGGTACGGGTCCTGGCTACACCTTC. This chain uses TRBV20-1 with TRBJ1-2, with D hard to call. Trimming pared 3 bases from V and 7 bases from J, leaving 12 bases between. The CDR3 length is 12 residues. The germline V gene has CDR1 DFQATT and CDR2 SNEGSKA (reference sequence).

There are a few counts of this clonotype. The J gene is TRBJ2-1, the V gene TRBV6-2 or TRBV6-3, with 11 nucleotides matching TRBD2. In germline, CDR1 is MNHEY, CDR2 SVGEGT. After removal of 6 bases from V and 7 bases from J, the junction contained 5 bases not matched to a gene. The length of the CDR3 is 14 residues. For the CDR3, the DNA is TGTGCCAGCAGAGCCGGGACTAGCGGAAATGAGCAGTTCTTC. Amino acid sequence: CASRAGTSGNEQFF.

The chain couples TRBV6-2 or TRBV6-3 to TRBJ2-2; D remains unclear. Germline V lookup: CDR1 MNHEY, CDR2 SVGEGT. V shed 4 bases and J shed 2 bases, with 8 bases lying between them. This CDR3 region has 14 residues. The CDR3 region is CASSWSVNTGELFF. The CDR3 bases are TGTGCCAGCAGTTGGTCAGTTAACACCGGGGAGCTGTTTTTT.

The chain uses TRBV27 and TRBJ1-2, with 8 bases identical to TRBD1. The CDR3 spans 14 residues. V was clipped by 5 bases and J by 2 bases; unmatched bases: 4. Germline CDR1 MNHEY, CDR2 SMNVEV (reference sequence). In DNA form, the CDR3 reads TGTGCCAGCAGTATCCGGACAGGGAACTATGGCTACACCTTC. It translates to CASSIRTGNYGYTF.

In its sample, this clonotype was seen a few times. This sequence joins TRBV25-1 and TRBJ2-1; 12 bases fit TRBD1. V shed 5 bases, J shed 6 bases, and the junction held 11 bases outside the gene matches. The CDR3 sequence is 17 residues long. Per germline, CDR1 MGHDK and CDR2 SYGVNS. In DNA form, the CDR3 reads TGTGCCAGCAGTCGAAATCCGGGACAGGGGGCGGTCAATGAGCAGTTCTTC. As protein: CASSRNPGQGAVNEQFF.

The chain joins TRBV5-1 to TRBJ2-1; the D gene is possibly TRBD2 (6 bases). The germline gives CDR1 SGHRS, CDR2 YFSETQ. The CDR3 loop spans 16 amino acids. V shed 0 bases and J shed 0 bases, with 10 bases lying between them. CDR3 in amino acids: CASSLAFSGSYNEQFF. The CDR3 coding sequence is TGCGCCAGCAGCTTGGCCTTTAGCGGCTCCTACAATGAGCAGTTCTTC. The full variable domain, its missing parts supplied by reference TRBV5-1 and TRBJ2-1, is KAGVTQTPRYLIKTRGQQVTLSCSPISGHRSVSWYQQTPGQGLQFLFEYFSETQRNKGNFPGRFSGRQFSNSRSEMNVSTLELGDSALYLCASSLAFSGSYNEQFFGPGTRLTVL.

In this sample, this clonotype turned up once. At one boundary the junction diverges from the germline segment, which might be a read error. The chain combines TRBV7-2 with TRBJ2-3, with D perhaps matching TRBD1 (5 bases). The length of the CDR3 is 15 residues. Germline CDR1 SGHTA, CDR2 FQGNSA. CDR3 nucleotide sequence: TGTGCCAACAGCTTAGATGCCAACAGGCGAGATACGCAGTATTTT. Translating gives CANSLDANRRDTQYF.

This clonotype was detected ten times or more. The V and J genes are TRBV28 and TRBJ2-5, with TRBD2 as a possible D gene (6 bases). In germline, CDR1 is MDHEN, CDR2 SYDVKM. The CDR3 has 12 residues. V gave up 7 bases and J gave up 5 bases, with 11 bases separating them. The CDR3: CASTSGDETQYF. In nucleotides, the CDR3 is TGTGCCAGCACCTCGGGGGACGAGACCCAGTACTTC.

This chain uses TRBV2 with TRBJ2-2; a possible D gene is TRBD2 (6 bases). Germline-derived CDR1 and CDR2 are SNHLY and FYNNEI. This CDR3 has 14 residues. V shed 4 bases and J shed 7 bases, with 13 bases lying between them. CDR3 amino acids: CASSVEGPGGELFF. The CDR3 region has the DNA TGTGCCAGCAGTGTGGAGGGGCCGGGCGGGGAGCTGTTTTTT.

This clonotype was counted a few times. This chain connects TRBV6-5 to TRBJ1-2, with D uncertain. This CDR3 is built from 15 residues. Germline V gene sequence: CDR1 MNHEY, CDR2 SVGAGI. V was cut by 0 bases and J by 1 base, with 9 bases left in between. CDR3 amino acids: CASSYSRRGNYGYTF. DNA for the CDR3: TGTGCCAGCAGTTACTCGCGGCGGGGTAACTATGGCTACACCTTC.

In the case of this clonotype: Given a much more abundant clone one base away, this may be a read error. The chain employs TRBV7-9 and TRBJ1-1; D uncertain. Germline V CDR1 and CDR2: SEHNR, FQNEAQ (reference sequence). This CDR3 has 11 residues. The CDR3 spells CAGSLDTEAFF. In DNA, the CDR3 is TGTGCCGGCAGCTTGGACACTGAAGCTTTCTTT.